What follows describes a single T cell receptor (beta chain). Its antigen has not been determined. Per-base qualities were not stored, and no clone one base away is much larger. For CDR1 and CDR2, the germline V gene (reference sequence) lists DFQATT and SNEGSKA. V loses 2 bases at its end and J loses 0 bases; junction bases beyond the gene matches: 13. The CDR3 goes from the cysteine to the phenylalanine over 17 residues. Only the CDR3 portion is preserved as DNA: 51 bases, with reading frame beginning at the first base. The data stem from a study of CD8 T cells in ankylosing spondylitis (dated by TCRdb to the late 2010s). About the full investigation: To find TCR variants linked to disease, the study profiled T cell receptor beta repertoires in ankylosing spondylitis patients and healthy donors. The whole study cohort included 90 to 120 healthy donors and 20 to 25 ankylosing spondylitis patients. Samples of peripheral blood were taken, and for ankylosing spondylitis patients, synovial fluid was collected as well. What the authors observed across the whole study: The disease-linked clones were reported as significantly enriched in matched synovial fluid samples from ankylosing spondylitis patients. Blood from ankylosing spondylitis patients appeared to be characterized by a TCR beta motif composed of several highly homologous amino acid variants. Some of the motif variants had been reported before in the synovial fluid and blood of reactive arthritis patients, a finding that suggests common disease-initiation mechanisms. The disease-linked clones had a CD8+ phenotype and were found at relatively low frequencies in peripheral blood.

Sequencing relied on an Illumina HiSeq 2500. Quantitative 5'-RACE with molecular barcodes was the method used to prepare the TCR beta libraries. As for the original processing: To identify disease-linked TCR variants, a new computational method was used, one built on a probabilistic model of VDJ rearrangement. Using fastp trimming at Q25 and MiXCR clonotype assembly, TCRdb reanalyzed the public sequencing data and kept in-frame beta chains. Each CDR3 protein gets just one entry, which takes the most common genes and DNA from the rows behind it. The authors' filters were not applied to this entry. The sample data list about 160,000 distinct CDR3 sequences, and about 17% of these were observed just once. The ten largest account for approximately 8% of the sample.

Sequenced: blood, either unsorted or a sorted T cell fraction (not recorded which). The sequence links TRBV20-1 to TRBJ2-7, and TRBD1 aligns with 7 junction nucleotides. The receptor was isolated from a male donor with ankylosing spondylitis or in good health (not recorded which). The CDR3 protein: CSARIIAGTVNSYEQYF. Read as DNA, the sequence is TGCAGTGCTAGAATTATCGCCGGGACAGTAAACTCCTACGAGCAGTACTTC.